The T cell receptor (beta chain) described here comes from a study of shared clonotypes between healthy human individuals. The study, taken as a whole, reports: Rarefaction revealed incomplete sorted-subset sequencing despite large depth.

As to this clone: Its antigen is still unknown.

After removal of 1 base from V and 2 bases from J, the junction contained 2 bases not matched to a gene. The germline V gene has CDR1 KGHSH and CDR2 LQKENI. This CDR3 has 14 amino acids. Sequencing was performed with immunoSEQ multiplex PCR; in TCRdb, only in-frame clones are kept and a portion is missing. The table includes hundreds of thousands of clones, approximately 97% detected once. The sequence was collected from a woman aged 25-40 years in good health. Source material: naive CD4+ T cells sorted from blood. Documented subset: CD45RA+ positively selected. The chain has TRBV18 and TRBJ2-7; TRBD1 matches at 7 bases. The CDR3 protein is CASSPQGQTYEQYF. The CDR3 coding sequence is TGTGCCAGCTCACCACAGGGACAGACCTACGAGCAGTACTTC.